This T cell receptor (beta chain) originates from a study of OX40 agonist ivuxolimab in advanced cancers. For the study at large: The mean age was approximately 60 years, ranging from roughly 23 to 90, with approximately 83% of participants male.

Study-level points and caveats: Certain nonresponding patients likewise had low normalized T-cell clonal expansion. By week 6 at 0.1 to 3.0 mg/kg, blood CD4+ and CD8+ T cells had expanded clonally.

In regard to this clone: Antigen specificity is unknown.

The CDR3 sequence is 12 residues long. The germline gives CDR1 SGHKS, CDR2 YYEKEE (reference sequence). Trimming took 2 bases from V and 5 from J, leaving 5 bases between them. This table comes from immunoSEQ multiplex PCR, and its TCRdb copy is limited to in-frame clones, with some not included. In the table there are about 18,000 clones, over 60% of which are singletons. Blood was sampled at baseline, cycle 4 day 1, and cycle 7 day 1. The receptor comes from an adult with an advanced solid tumor such as melanoma, head and neck, liver or kidney cancer. The V and J genes are TRBV5-5 and TRBJ2-1; D is undetermined. Specimen: CD4+ or CD8+ T cells sorted from blood, collected in a trial of the OX40 agonist ivuxolimab. CDR3 amino acids: CASSFSDNEQFF. CDR3 sequence (DNA): TGTGCCAGCAGCTTTAGTGACAATGAGCAGTTCTTC. Looking up the rest from reference TRBV5-5 and TRBJ2-1 gives the full variable domain: DAGVTQSPTHLIKTRGQQVTLRCSPISGHKSVSWYQQVLGQGPQFIFQYYEKEERGRGNFPDRFSARQFPNYSSELNVNALLLGDSALYLCASSFSDNEQFFGPGTRLTVL.